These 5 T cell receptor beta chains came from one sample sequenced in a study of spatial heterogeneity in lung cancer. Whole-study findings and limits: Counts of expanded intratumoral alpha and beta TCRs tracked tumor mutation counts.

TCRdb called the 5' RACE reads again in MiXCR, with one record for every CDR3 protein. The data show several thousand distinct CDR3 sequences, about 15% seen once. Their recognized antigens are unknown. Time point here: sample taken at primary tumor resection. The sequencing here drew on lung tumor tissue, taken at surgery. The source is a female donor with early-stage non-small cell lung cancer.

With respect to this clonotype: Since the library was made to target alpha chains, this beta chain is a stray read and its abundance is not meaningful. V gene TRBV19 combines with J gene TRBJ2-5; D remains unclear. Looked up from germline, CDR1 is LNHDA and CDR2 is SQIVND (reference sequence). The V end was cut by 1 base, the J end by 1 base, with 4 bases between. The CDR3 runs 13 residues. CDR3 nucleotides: TGTGCCAGTAGTATAGCACTCCAAGAGACCCAGTACTTC. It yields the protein CASSIALQETQYF. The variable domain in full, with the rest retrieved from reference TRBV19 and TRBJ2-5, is DGGITQSPKYLFRKEGQNVTLSCEQNLNHDAMYWYRQDPGQGLRLIYYSQIVNDFQKGDIAEGYSVSREKKESFPLTVTSAQKNPTAFYLCASSIALQETQYFGPGTRLLVL.

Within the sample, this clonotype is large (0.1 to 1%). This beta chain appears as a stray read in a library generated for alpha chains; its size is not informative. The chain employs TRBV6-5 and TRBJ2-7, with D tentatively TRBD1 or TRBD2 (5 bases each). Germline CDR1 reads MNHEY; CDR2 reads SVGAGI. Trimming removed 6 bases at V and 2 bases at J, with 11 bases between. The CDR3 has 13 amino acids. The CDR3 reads CASRRGMAYEQYF. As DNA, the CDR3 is TGTGCCAGCAGGAGGGGCATGGCCTACGAGCAGTACTTC.

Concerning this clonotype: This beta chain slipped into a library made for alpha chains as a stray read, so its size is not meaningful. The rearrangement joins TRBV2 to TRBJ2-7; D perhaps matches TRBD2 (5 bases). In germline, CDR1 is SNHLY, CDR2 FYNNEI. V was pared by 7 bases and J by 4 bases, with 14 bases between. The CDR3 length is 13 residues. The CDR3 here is CASTKEGLYEQYF. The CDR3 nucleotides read TGTGCCAGCACAAAAGAGGGATTGTACGAGCAGTACTTC.

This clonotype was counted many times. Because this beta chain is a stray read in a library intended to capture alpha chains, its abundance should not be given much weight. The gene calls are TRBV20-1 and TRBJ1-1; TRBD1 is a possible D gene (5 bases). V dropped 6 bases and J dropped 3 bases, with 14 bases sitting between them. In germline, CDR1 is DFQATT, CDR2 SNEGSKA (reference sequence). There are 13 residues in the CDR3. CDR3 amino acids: CSASQGLYTEAFF. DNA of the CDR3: TGCAGTGCCTCCCAGGGCTTGTACACTGAAGCTTTCTTT.

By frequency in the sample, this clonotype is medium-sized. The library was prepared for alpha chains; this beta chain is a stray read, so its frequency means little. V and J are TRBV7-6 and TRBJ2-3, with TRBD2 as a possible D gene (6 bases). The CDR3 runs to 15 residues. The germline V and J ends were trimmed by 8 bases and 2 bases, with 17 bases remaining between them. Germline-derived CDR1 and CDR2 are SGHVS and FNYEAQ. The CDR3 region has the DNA TGTGCCAGCTCCCACAGGCGGGGATTCACAGATACGCAGTATTTT. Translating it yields CASSHRRGFTDTQYF.